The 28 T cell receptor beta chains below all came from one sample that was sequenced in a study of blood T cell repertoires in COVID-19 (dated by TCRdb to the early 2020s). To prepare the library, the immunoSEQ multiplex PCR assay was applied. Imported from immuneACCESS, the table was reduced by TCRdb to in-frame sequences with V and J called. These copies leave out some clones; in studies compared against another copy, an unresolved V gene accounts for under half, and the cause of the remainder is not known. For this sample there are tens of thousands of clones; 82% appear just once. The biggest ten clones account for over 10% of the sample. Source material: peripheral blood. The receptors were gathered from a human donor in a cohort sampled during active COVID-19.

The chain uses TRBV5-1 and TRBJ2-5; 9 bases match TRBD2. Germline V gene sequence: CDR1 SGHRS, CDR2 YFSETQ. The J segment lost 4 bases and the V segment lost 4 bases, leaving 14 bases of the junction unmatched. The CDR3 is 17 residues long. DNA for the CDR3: TGCGCCAGCAGCCGTGAGGGGCGGGGGGGCCGCGGAGAGACCCAGTACTTC. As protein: CASSREGRGGRGETQYF.

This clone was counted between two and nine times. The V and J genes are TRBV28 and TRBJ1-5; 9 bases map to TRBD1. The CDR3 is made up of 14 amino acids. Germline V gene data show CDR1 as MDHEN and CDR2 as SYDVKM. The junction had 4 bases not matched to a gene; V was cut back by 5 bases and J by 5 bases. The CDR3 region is CASSTGGDDQPQHF. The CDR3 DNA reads TGTGCCAGCAGTACAGGGGGCGATGATCAGCCCCAGCATTTT.

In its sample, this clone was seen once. The CDR3, as DNA: TGTGCTAGTGGACAAACAGGGGGCCCCAATCAGCCCCAGCATTTT. Protein product: CASGQTGGPNQPQHF. The chain is built from TRBV12-5 and TRBJ1-5, with 9 bases aligning to TRBD1. The CDR3 spans 15 residues. Germline V CDR1 and CDR2: LGHNT, FRNRAP. J lost 3 bases, V lost 6 bases, and 6 bases had no gene match.

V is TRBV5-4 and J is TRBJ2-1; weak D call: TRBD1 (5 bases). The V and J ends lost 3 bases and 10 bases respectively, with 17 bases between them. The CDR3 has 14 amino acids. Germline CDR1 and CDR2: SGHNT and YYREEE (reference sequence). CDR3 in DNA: TGTGCCAGCAGCTCCCTTTATCAGGGTAACGAGCAGTTCTTC. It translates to CASSSLYQGNEQFF.

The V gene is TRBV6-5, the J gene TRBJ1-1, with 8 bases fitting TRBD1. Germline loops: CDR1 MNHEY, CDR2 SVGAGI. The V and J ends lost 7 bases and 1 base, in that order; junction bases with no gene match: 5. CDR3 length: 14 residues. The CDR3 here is CASKRGTGNTEAFF. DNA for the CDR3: TGTGCCAGCAAGAGAGGGACAGGGAACACTGAAGCTTTCTTT.

CDR3 loop: CASSLSPEPDTQYF. The CDR3 DNA reads as TGTGCCAGCAGCTTAAGTCCTGAGCCCGATACGCAGTATTTT. The chain recombines TRBV11-2 with TRBJ2-3; no firm D call. The germline CDR1 and CDR2 sequences are SGHAT and FQNNGV. CDR3 length: 14 amino acids. V shed 2 bases and J shed 6 bases, with 12 bases lying between them.

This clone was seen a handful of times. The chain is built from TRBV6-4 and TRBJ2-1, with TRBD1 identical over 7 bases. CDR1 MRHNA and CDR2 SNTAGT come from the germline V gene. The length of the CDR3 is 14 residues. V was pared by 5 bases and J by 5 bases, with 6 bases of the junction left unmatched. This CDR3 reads CASSFRDRNNEQFF. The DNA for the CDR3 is TGTGCCAGCAGTTTCCGGGACAGAAACAATGAGCAGTTCTTC.

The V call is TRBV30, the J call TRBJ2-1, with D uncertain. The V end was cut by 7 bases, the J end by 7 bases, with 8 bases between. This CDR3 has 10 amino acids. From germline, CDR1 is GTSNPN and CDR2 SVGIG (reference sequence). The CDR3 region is CAFRQNEQFF. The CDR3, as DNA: TGTGCCTTCCGACAAAATGAGCAGTTCTTC.

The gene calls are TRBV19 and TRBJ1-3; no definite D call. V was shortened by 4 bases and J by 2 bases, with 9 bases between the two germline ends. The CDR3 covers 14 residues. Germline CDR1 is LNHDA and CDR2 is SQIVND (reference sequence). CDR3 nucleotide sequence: TGTGCCAGTAGTAGCGGGAACCCTGGAAACACCATATATTTT. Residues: CASSSGNPGNTIYF. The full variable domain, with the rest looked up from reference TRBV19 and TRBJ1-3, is DGGITQSPKYLFRKEGQNVTLSCEQNLNHDAMYWYRQDPGQGLRLIYYSQIVNDFQKGDIAEGYSVSREKKESFPLTVTSAQKNPTAFYLCASSSGNPGNTIYFGEGSWLTVV.

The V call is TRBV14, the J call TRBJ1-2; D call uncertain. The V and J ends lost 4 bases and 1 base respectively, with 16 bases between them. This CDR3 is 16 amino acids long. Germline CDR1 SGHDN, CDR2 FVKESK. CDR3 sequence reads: CASSLTRTSSNYGYTF. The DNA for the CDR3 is TGTGCCAGCAGCCTTACCCGGACTTCAAGTAACTATGGCTACACCTTC.

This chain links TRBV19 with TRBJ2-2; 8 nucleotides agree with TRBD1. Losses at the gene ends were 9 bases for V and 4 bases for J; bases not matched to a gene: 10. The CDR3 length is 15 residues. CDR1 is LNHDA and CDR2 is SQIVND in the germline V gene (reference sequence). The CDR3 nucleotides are TGTGCCAGCAATAGGCGGACAGGGCCCACCGGGGAGCTGTTTTTT. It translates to CASNRRTGPTGELFF.

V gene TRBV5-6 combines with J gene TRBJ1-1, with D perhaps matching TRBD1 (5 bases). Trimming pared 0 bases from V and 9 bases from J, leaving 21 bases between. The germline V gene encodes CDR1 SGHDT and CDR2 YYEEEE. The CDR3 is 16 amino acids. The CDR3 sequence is CASSLEVSPGLEKAFF. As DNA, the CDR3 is TGTGCCAGCAGCTTGGAAGTTTCGCCAGGGCTTGAGAAAGCTTTCTTT.

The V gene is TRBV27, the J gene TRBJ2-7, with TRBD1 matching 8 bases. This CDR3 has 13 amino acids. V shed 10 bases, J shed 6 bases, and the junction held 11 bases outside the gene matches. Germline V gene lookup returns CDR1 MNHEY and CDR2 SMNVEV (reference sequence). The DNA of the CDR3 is TGTGCCATCAGGGACAGGTTCTTGGGCGAGCAGTACTTC. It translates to CAIRDRFLGEQYF.

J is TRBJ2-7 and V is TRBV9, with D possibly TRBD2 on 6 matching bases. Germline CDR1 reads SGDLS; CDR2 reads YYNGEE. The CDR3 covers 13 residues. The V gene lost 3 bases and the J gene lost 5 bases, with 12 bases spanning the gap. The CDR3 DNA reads TGTGCCAGCAGCGCCGGGACTCTCAACGAGCAGTACTTC. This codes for CASSAGTLNEQYF.

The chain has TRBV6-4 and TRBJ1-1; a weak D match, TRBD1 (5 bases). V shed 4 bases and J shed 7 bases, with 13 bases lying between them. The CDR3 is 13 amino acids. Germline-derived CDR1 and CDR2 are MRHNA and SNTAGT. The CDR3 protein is CASSAIREGEAFF. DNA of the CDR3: TGTGCCAGCAGTGCCATCAGGGAGGGTGAAGCTTTCTTT.

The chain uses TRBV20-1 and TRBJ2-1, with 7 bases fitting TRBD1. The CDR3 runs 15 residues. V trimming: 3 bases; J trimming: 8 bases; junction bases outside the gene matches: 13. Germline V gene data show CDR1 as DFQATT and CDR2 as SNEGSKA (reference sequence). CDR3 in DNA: TGCAGTGCTAGTCACGGAGACAGGGAATATGATGAGCAGTTCTTC. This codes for CSASHGDREYDEQFF.

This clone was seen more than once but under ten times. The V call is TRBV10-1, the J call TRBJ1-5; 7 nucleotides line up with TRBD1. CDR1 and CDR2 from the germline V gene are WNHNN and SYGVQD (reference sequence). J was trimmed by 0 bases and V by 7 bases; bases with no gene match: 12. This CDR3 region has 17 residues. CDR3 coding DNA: TGCGCCAGCACCGGGACAGAGGGGGCTCGTAGCAATCAGCCCCAGCATTTT. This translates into CASTGTEGARSNQPQHF.

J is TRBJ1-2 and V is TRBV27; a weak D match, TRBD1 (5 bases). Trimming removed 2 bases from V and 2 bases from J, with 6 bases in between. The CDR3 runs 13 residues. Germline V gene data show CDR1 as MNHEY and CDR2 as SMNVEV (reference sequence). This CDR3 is CASSLTGNYGYTF. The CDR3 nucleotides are TGTGCCAGCAGTTTAACAGGCAACTATGGCTACACCTTC.

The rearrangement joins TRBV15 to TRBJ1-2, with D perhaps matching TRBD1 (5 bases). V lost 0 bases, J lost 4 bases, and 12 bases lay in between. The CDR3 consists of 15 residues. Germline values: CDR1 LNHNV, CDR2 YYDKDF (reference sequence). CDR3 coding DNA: TGTGCCACCAGCAGAGATGGGGGGTCCGCCTATGGCTACACCTTC. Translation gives CATSRDGGSAYGYTF.

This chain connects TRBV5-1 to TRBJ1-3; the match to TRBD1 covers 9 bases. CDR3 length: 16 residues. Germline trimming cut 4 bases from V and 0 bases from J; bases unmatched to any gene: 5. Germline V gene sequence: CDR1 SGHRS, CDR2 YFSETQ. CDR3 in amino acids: CASSRTGDFSGNTIYF. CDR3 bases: TGCGCCAGCAGCCGGACAGGGGACTTCTCTGGAAACACCATATATTTT.

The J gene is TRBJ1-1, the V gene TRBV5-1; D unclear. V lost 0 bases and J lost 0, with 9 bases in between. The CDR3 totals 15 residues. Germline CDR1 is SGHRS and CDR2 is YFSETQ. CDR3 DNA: TGCGCCAGCAGCTTGGCTGGACTATTGAACACTGAAGCTTTCTTT. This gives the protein CASSLAGLLNTEAFF.

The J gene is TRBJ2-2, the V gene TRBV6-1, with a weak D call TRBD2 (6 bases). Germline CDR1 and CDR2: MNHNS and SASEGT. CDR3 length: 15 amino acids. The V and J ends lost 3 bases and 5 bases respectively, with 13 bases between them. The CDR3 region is CASSDGGTGTGELFF. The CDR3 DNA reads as TGTGCCAGCAGTGACGGCGGGACTGGGACCGGGGAGCTGTTTTTT.

CDR3 DNA: TGCGCCAGCAGTCCGCCGGGACAGGGTTCGAACGAGCAGTACTTC. As protein: CASSPPGQGSNEQYF. V and J are TRBV5-1 and TRBJ2-7, with 9 bases matching TRBD1. V lost 5 bases to trimming and J lost 5 bases; unmatched junction nucleotides: 11. This CDR3 has 15 residues. Germline CDR1 SGHRS, CDR2 YFSETQ. Filled out from reference TRBV5-1 and TRBJ2-7, the complete variable domain reads KAGVTQTPRYLIKTRGQQVTLSCSPISGHRSVSWYQQTPGQGLQFLFEYFSETQRNKGNFPGRFSGRQFSNSRSEMNVSTLELGDSALYLCASSPPGQGSNEQYFGPGTRLTVT.

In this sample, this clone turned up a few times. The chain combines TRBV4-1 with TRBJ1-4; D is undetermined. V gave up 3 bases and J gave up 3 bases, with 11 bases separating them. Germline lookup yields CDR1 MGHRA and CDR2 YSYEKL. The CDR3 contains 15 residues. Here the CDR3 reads CASSQTGLSNEKLFF. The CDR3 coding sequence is TGCGCCAGCAGCCAGACTGGACTCTCTAATGAAAAACTGTTTTTT.

The CDR3: CASSLFSQGETQYF. The CDR3 bases are TGTGCCAGCAGCTTATTTTCCCAGGGGGAGACCCAGTACTTC. J is TRBJ2-5 and V is TRBV11-3; a possible D gene is TRBD1 (6 bases). V was clipped by 2 bases and J by 5 bases, with 12 bases between them. The CDR3 loop spans 14 amino acids. CDR1 SGHNT and CDR2 YENEEA come from the germline V gene.

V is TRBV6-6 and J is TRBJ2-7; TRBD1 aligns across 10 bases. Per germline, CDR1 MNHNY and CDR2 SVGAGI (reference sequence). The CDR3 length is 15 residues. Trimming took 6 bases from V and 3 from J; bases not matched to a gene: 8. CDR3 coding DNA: TGTGCCAGCAGCCTAGGGGGACAGGGGAACTACGAGCAGTACTTC. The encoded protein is CASSLGGQGNYEQYF.

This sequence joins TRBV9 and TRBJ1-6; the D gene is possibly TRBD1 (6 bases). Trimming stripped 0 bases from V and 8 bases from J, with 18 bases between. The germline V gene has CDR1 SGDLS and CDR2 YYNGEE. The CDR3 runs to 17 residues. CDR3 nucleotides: TGTGCCAGCAGCGTAGCCCAAGGGGGAAAGACAGATTCACCCCTCCACTTT. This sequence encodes CASSVAQGGKTDSPLHF.

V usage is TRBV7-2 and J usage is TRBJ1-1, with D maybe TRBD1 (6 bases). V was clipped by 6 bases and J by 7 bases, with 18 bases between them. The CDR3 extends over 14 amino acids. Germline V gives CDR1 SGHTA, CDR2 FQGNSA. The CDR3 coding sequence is TGTGCCAGCAGTACCTCACGAGGACAGAATGAAGCTTTCTTT. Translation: CASSTSRGQNEAFF. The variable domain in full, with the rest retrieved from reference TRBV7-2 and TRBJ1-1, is GAGVSQSPSNKVTEKGKDVELRCDPISGHTALYWYRQSLGQGLEFLIYFQGNSAPDKSGLPSDRFSAERTGGSVSTLTIQRTQQEDSAVYLCASSTSRGQNEAFFGQGTRLTVV.